This TCR beta chain originates from a study of CD8+ T cells in alopecia areata. The germline CDR1 and CDR2 sequences are LGHNT and FRNRAP. V lost 6 bases and J lost 4, with 9 bases in between. CDR3 length: 12 amino acids. RNA extraction was followed by reverse transcription into cDNA, which acted as the sequencing template. TCRdb's copy holds only in-frame clones and misses some; the assay was immunoSEQ multiplex PCR. The sample holds 200,000 or so clones, more than 45% seen once. This TCR came from a human donor with alopecia areata. The source was CD4+ T cells sorted from blood, collected at week 0. The chain employs TRBV12-5 and TRBJ1-2; tentative D call: TRBD1 (6 bases). CDR3 bases: TGTGCTAGTGGCACAGGGTTCTATGGCTACACCTTC. Amino acid sequence: CASGTGFYGYTF.